These T cell receptor beta chains were read from a single sample in a study of blood T cell repertoires in COVID-19. The method was immunoSEQ multiplex PCR; TCRdb's version includes in-frame clones alone and lacks a portion of them. The table lists about 35,000 clones, 70% to 90% of them singletons. Sequencing was performed on peripheral blood. These receptor sequences come from a man between 60 and 75 years old in a cohort sampled during active COVID-19. CDR3s include the opening cysteine and the closing phenylalanine or tryptophan. The D gene is left open where the match is weak. Where a row states a size, it is once, few, many or the class of an expanded clone; other rows omit it.

abundance	j_gene	d_gene	v_gene	CDR3nt	CDR3aa
-	TRBJ1-3	-	TRBV7-2	TGTGCCAGCAGCTTAGCGGGGCGGGGAGCTGGAAACACCATATATTTT	CASSLAGRGAGNTIYF
-	TRBJ2-3	TRBD1	TRBV19	TGTGCCAGTAAACAGGGGAGCCGAGATACGCAGTATTTT	CASKQGSRDTQYF
-	TRBJ1-1	TRBD1	TRBV12-3/TRBV12-4	TGTGCCAGCGGGTCGGGACAGGGGGCCGCTTTCTTT	CASGSGQGAAFF
-	TRBJ1-2	-	TRBV12-3/TRBV12-4	TGTGCCAGCAGTCCGGACAGATATGGCTACACCTTC	CASSPDRYGYTF
-	TRBJ2-1	TRBD2	TRBV27	TGTGCCAGCAGCTTTGAGGGAGGGACGAAATACAATGAGCAGTTCTTC	CASSFEGGTKYNEQFF
-	TRBJ2-3	TRBD2	TRBV3-1/TRBV3-2	TGTGCCAGCAGCCCACAAATGCGGGGGGGCTCAGATACGCAGTATTTT	CASSPQMRGGSDTQYF
-	TRBJ2-3	-	TRBV4-3	TGCGCCAGCAGCCGAGGAGCTACAGGATTTTCTAGCACAGATACGCAGTATTTT	CASSRGATGFSSTDTQYF
-	TRBJ1-2	TRBD1	TRBV3-1/TRBV3-2	TGTGCCAGCAGCCAGACGGGACAGATCTATGGCTACACCTTC	CASSQTGQIYGYTF
-	TRBJ1-2	TRBD1	TRBV28	TGTGCCAGCAGTACCCCCGACAGGGGAAGGGGCTATGGCTACACCTTC	CASSTPDRGRGYGYTF
few	TRBJ1-1	TRBD1	TRBV28	TGTGCCAGCAGTCCGCCGGGACAGGGTGTGAACACTGAAGCTTTCTTT	CASSPPGQGVNTEAFF
-	TRBJ1-2	TRBD1	TRBV19	TGTGCCAGTAGTATTTATCTTTTCGGAGGACAGGCCATCTATGGCTACACCTTC	CASSIYLFGGQAIYGYTF
-	TRBJ2-1	TRBD2	TRBV24-1	TGTGCCACCGCACTAGCGGGGGGGAATGAGCAGTTCTTC	CATALAGGNEQFF
-	TRBJ2-2	-	TRBV4-3	TGCGCCAGCAGCCAAGATCTCGGGGGGGAGCTGTTTTTT	CASSQDLGGELFF
-	TRBJ1-2	-	TRBV29-1	TGCAGCGTTGAAACGGGGTACTATGGCTACACCTTC	CSVETGYYGYTF
-	TRBJ2-7	-	TRBV12-3/TRBV12-4	TGTGCCAGCAGCCTCCAGGGGGAGCAGTACTTC	CASSLQGEQYF
-	TRBJ1-3	-	TRBV6-5	TGTGCCAGCAGTCAAACAGGTGGCTCTGGAAACACCATATATTTT	CASSQTGGSGNTIYF